A single T cell receptor (beta chain) is shown here with its context. The data stem from a study of blood T cell repertoires in COVID-19. Clones were sequenced by immunoSEQ multiplex PCR, and TCRdb holds only the in-frame ones, with some missing. This table has under 80,000 clones, over 65% appearing once. Sequenced input: peripheral blood. This receptor was identified in a man older than 75 with active or convalescent COVID-19.

For the CDR3, the DNA is TGTGCCAGCAGCTTGGGCGGGGGGGGAGCTTCCGAGCAGTACTTC. It yields the protein CASSLGGGGASEQYF. The chain joins TRBV7-6 to TRBJ2-7, with TRBD2 matching 9 bases. V was pared by 3 bases and J by 6 bases, with 9 bases of the junction left unmatched. The CDR3 has 15 residues. The germline V gene has CDR1 SGHVS and CDR2 FNYEAQ.